The clone carrying this T cell receptor beta chain was recorded a few times. Its antigen is undetermined. The sample comes from a study of vaccination and CD4 T cells after COVID-19. Across the whole study: Convalescent patients, SARS-CoV-2 positive by nasal swab PCR, comprised about 10 mild cases and one severe case.

Noted treatment: approximately nine-day PBMC culture with coronavirus spike peptide pools or control peptides (ViraFEST assay). Expanded clonotypes were found by TCR sequencing after peptide-pool stimulation (ViraFEST). Once obtained from cultured CD4+ T cells, the DNA was sequenced using the Oncomine TCR Beta short-read assay. Each CDR3 protein is one row after TCRdb ran MiXCR on the PCR reads. Of 19,000 or so distinct CDR3 sequences in the sample, about 45% were seen once. This CDR3 has 13 amino acids. CDR1 is DFQATT and CDR2 is SNEGSKA in the germline V gene (reference sequence). The ends lost 6 bases at V and 3 bases at J; junction bases unmatched: 6.

The chain combines TRBV20-1 with TRBJ2-3; 7 bases fit TRBD2. Sequences were derived from CD4+ T cells from blood, cultured in vitro, sampled after SARS-CoV-2 vaccination. The sequence was collected from a human donor who had recovered from COVID-19. The CDR3 bases are TGCAGTGCCCTGGGGGAGGGTACAGATACGCAGTATTTT. Translation gives CSALGEGTDTQYF.